This T cell receptor (beta chain) was sequenced in a study of shared clonotypes between healthy human individuals. Study results and limitations: A limitation of the genetic and exposure-history diversity represented arose from few donors. Estimated clonotype richness was generally higher in naive than memory subsets. Sequencing depth was expected to affect clonotype sharing among donors.

A word on this clone: Its antigen is undetermined.

The CDR3 sequence is 13 residues long. Trimming took off 4 bases at V and 10 bases at J, with 16 bases between the two ends. CDR1 is SGHTA, CDR2 FQGNSA, per germline. TCRdb keeps only in-frame clones here, not all; method: immunoSEQ multiplex PCR. Of around 1.6 million clones listed, 95% to 99% are singletons. Sequencing was done on a sample of naive CD4+ T cells sorted from blood. Subset given: CD45RA+ positively selected. The chain employs TRBV7-2 and TRBJ1-1; unclear D gene. This clonotype originated in a man aged 25 to 40 in good health. The CDR3 nucleotides are TGTGCCAGCAGCTCCCTAGGAACGCTGGGAGCTTTCTTT. It is translated as CASSSLGTLGAFF.